This is a list of T cell receptor beta chains from one sample in a study of T cells in localized non-small cell lung cancer. The data were produced by immunoSEQ multiplex PCR, yet TCRdb's version contains in-frame clones alone and is incomplete. The profile shows around 30,000 clones, about 80% of them singletons. Sample: peripheral blood, taken before any cancer treatment. Receptors were obtained from a male donor at least 60 years old with stage III squamous cell lung carcinoma. Each CDR3 is given with its conserved first and last residue. Fields, in order: J gene, clone size, V gene, D gene, CDR3 DNA, CDR3 protein. The D gene is left open where the match is weak. Some rows have no size entry. The others give once, few or many, or a class for an expanded clone.

>TRBJ2-2|.|TRBV15|.
TGTGCCACCAGGGGGGAGCCGAACACCGGGGAGCTGTTTTTT
CATRGEPNTGELFF
>TRBJ2-7|.|TRBV5-6|.
TGTGCCAGCAGCTTGTGGAACGGGGGCGAGCAGTACTTC
CASSLWNGGEQYF
>TRBJ2-2|.|TRBV19|.
TGTGCCAGTACTGGGGCTCGGGGCGGGGAGCTGTTTTTT
CASTGARGGELFF
>TRBJ2-5|.|TRBV28|TRBD1
TGTGCCAGCAGCCCCAGCAGGGGGCAAGAGACCCAGTACTTC
CASSPSRGQETQYF
>TRBJ1-2|.|TRBV6-6|.
TGTGCCAGCCGAACGGACAGCGACTATGGCTACACCTTC
CASRTDSDYGYTF
>TRBJ2-1|.|TRBV5-1|TRBD1
TGCGCCAGCAGCAGCCAGGGGGCCTACAATGAGCAGTTCTTC
CASSSQGAYNEQFF
>TRBJ1-1|.|TRBV18|.
TGTGCCAGCTCACCACCTTTAATTTCAACTCCCCTCGGGGCTTTCTTT
CASSPPLISTPLGAFF
>TRBJ2-3|.|TRBV7-6|.
TGTGCCAGCAAAGGGGGGGCGGGAGATACGCAGTATTTT
CASKGGAGDTQYF
>TRBJ2-7|medium-sized|TRBV6-1|TRBD1
TGTGCCAGCCTCTGGGGACAGACAACCTACGAGCAGTACTTC
CASLWGQTTYEQYF
>TRBJ2-3|once|TRBV29-1|.
TGCAGCGTTGACTCGGGGGGGACAGCTGATACGCAGTATTTT
CSVDSGGTADTQYF
>TRBJ2-7|.|TRBV6-1|TRBD1
TGTGCCAGCAGTTGGGACAGAGACTACGAGCAGTACTTC
CASSWDRDYEQYF
>TRBJ2-7|few|TRBV18|.
TGTGCCAGCTCACCCCAGCCCTACCAATCCTCCTACGAGCAGTACTTC
CASSPQPYQSSYEQYF
>TRBJ2-1|.|TRBV10-3|.
TGTGCCATCAGTGAGGGTAACAATGAGCAGTTCTTC
CAISEGNNEQFF
>TRBJ2-2|.|TRBV7-2|.
TGTGCCAGCAGTACTACTACAGGACGGACCGGGGAGCTGTTTTTT
CASSTTTGRTGELFF
>TRBJ1-2|.|TRBV7-3|TRBD1
TGTGCCAGCAGCTCCACAGGGGGCTGGGGCTACACCTTC
CASSSTGGWGYTF
>TRBJ1-3|.|TRBV19|.
TGTGCCAGTAGGCCATCAGGGAGCTCTGGAAACACCATATATTTT
CASRPSGSSGNTIYF
>TRBJ2-6|.|TRBV6-1|TRBD1
TGTGCCAGCAGGGACAGGGTGTTAGGGGCCAACGTCCTGACTTTC
CASRDRVLGANVLTF
>TRBJ2-1|once|TRBV6-5|.
TGTGCCAGCAGTTACCGTCGGACGCCTCTGGGCGATGAGCAGTTCTTC
CASSYRRTPLGDEQFF
>TRBJ1-3|.|TRBV18|.
TGTGCCAGCTCACCGAACACTGGAAACACCATATATTTT
CASSPNTGNTIYF
>TRBJ2-3|.|TRBV7-9|TRBD2
TGTGCCAGCAGCTTAAGCGGGGGGGAAATCACAGATACGCAGTATTTT
CASSLSGGEITDTQYF